This is a list of T cell receptor beta chains from one sample in a study of beta chain features in type 1 diabetes. Here immunoSEQ multiplex PCR was the method, and the copy in TCRdb shows in-frame clones only, minus some. The sample contains 600,000 to 750,000 clones, over 10% of which appear only once. Sequencing was carried out using naive CD4+ T cells from blood. The receptors were gathered from a young man with type 1 diabetes. Both conserved end residues are part of each CDR3. The D gene is left open where the match is weak. Size is omitted from some rows. Given values are once, few, many or a class for expanded clones.

TRBV2,TRBJ1-4,NA,NA,14,CASSAQITNEKLFF,TGTGCCAGCAGCGCACAGATAACTAATGAAAAACTGTTTTTT
TRBV9,TRBJ2-3,TRBD1,NA,14,CASGERQGADTQYF,TGTGCCAGCGGTGAAAGACAGGGCGCAGATACGCAGTATTTT
TRBV7-9,TRBJ1-6,NA,NA,15,CASSRGSQNNSPLHF,TGTGCCAGCAGCCGGGGGAGTCAGAATAATTCACCCCTCCACTTT
TRBV7-9,TRBJ2-5,NA,NA,14,CASSPRDGWETQYF,TGTGCCAGCAGCCCCCGGGACGGCTGGGAGACCCAGTACTTC
TRBV28,TRBJ2-6,TRBD1,few,15,CASSLQGAGANVLTF,TGTGCCAGCAGTCTACAGGGGGCTGGGGCCAACGTCCTGACTTTC
TRBV5-5,TRBJ1-5,NA,NA,13,CASSLNGDQPQHF,TGTGCCAGCAGCTTGAACGGGGATCAGCCCCAGCATTTT
TRBV7-2,TRBJ1-2,NA,few,15,CASSFAGQGYYGYTF,TGTGCCAGCAGCTTCGCGGGACAAGGGTACTATGGCTACACCTTC
TRBV10-2,TRBJ2-7,NA,few,14,CASSDRQGSYEQYF,TGCGCCAGCAGTGATAGGCAGGGCTCCTACGAGCAGTACTTC
TRBV5-1,TRBJ2-3,NA,NA,15,CASTKQGGSTDTQYF,TGCGCCAGCACCAAACAGGGCGGGTCGACAGATACGCAGTATTTT
TRBV7-2,TRBJ2-2,NA,few,13,CASSLEMFSELFF,TGTGCCAGCAGCTTAGAAATGTTTTCGGAGCTGTTTTTT
TRBV14,TRBJ1-6,TRBD1,NA,17,CASSQDMRRTGYSPLHF,TGTGCCAGCAGCCAAGATATGCGACGGACAGGGTACTCACCCCTCCACTTT
TRBV6-6,TRBJ1-4,NA,few,13,CASSYSTMEKLFF,TGTGCCAGCAGTTACTCGACAATGGAAAAACTGTTTTTT
TRBV18,TRBJ2-7,NA,NA,15,CASSPPMKGDDEQYF,TGTGCCAGCTCACCACCTATGAAGGGGGATGACGAGCAGTACTTC
TRBV15,TRBJ1-4,NA,NA,15,CATSRDRGTNEKLFF,TGTGCCACCAGCAGAGATCGGGGGACTAATGAAAAACTGTTTTTT
TRBV14,TRBJ2-5,NA,NA,15,CASSQGLTGLETQYF,TGTGCCAGCAGCCAAGGTTTGACGGGGCTGGAGACCCAGTACTTC
TRBV9,TRBJ2-2,NA,few,15,CASSVLAGVSGELFF,TGTGCCAGCAGCGTACTGGCAGGGGTCTCCGGGGAGCTGTTTTTT
TRBV4-1,TRBJ1-5,NA,NA,16,CASSQGDSRNHQPQHF,TGCGCCAGCAGCCAGGGGGACTCGAGGAATCATCAGCCCCAGCATTTT
TRBV10-3,TRBJ1-4,NA,few,14,CAISEGVTGEKLFF,TGTGCCATCAGTGAGGGGGTGACGGGTGAAAAACTGTTTTTT
TRBV29-1,TRBJ2-2,NA,NA,13,CSVGGTNTGELFF,TGCAGCGTTGGAGGGACGAACACCGGGGAGCTGTTTTTT
TRBV29-1,TRBJ2-7,TRBD1,few,13,CSVLGRGLDEQYF,TGCAGCGTACTCGGCAGGGGGCTCGACGAGCAGTACTTC
TRBV10-3,TRBJ2-1,NA,NA,15,CAISESQGSYNEQFF,TGTGCCATCAGTGAGTCACAGGGCTCCTACAATGAGCAGTTCTTC
TRBV7-9,TRBJ1-2,NA,NA,15,CASSLGTQGGAGYTF,TGTGCCAGCAGCTTAGGGACTCAAGGGGGTGCTGGCTACACCTTC
TRBV2,TRBJ1-6,TRBD1,few,15,CASSGGTGKNSPLHF,TGTGCCAGTTCGGGAGGGACAGGGAAGAATTCACCCCTCCACTTT
TRBV7-9,TRBJ1-3,NA,few,16,CASSPVVGEGRNTIYF,TGTGCCAGCAGCCCTGTTGTTGGGGAGGGCAGAAACACCATATATTTT
TRBV7-9,TRBJ1-5,NA,NA,16,CASSIGGSYGREPQHF,TGTGCCAGCAGCATCGGAGGGTCGTACGGACGGGAGCCCCAGCATTTT
TRBV18,TRBJ1-2,NA,once,14,CASSLNGGIDGYTF,TGTGCCAGCTCACTGAACGGGGGGATCGATGGCTACACCTTC